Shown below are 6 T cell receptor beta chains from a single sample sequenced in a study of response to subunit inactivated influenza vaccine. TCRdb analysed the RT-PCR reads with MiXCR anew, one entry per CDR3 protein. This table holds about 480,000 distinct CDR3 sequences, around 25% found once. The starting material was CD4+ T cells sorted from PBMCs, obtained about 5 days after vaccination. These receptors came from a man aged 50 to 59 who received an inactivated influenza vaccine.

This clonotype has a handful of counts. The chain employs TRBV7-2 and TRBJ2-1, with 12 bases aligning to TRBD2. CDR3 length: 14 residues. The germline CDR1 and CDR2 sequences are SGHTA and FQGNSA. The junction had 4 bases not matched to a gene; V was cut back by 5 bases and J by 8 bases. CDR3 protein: CASSITSGGYEQFF. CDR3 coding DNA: TGTGCCAGCAGCATAACTAGCGGGGGGTATGAGCAGTTCTTC.

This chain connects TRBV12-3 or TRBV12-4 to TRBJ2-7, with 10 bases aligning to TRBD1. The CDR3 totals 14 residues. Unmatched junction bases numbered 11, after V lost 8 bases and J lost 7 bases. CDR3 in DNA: TGTGCCAGCCAAGGGGGACAGGGGACAGGAGAGCAGTACTTC. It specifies CASQGGQGTGEQYF.

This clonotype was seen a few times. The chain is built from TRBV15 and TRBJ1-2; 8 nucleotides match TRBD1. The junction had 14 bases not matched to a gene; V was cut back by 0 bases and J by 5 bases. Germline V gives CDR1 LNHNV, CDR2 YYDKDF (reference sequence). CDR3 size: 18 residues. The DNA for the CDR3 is TGTGCCACCAGCAGAGATGGCCGGTTGCAGGGGGCAAAGTATGGCTACACCTTC. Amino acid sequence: CATSRDGRLQGAKYGYTF.

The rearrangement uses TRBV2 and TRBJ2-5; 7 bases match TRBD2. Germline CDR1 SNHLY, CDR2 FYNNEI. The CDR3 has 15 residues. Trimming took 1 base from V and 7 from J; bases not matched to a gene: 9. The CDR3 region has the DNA TGTGCCAGCAGTGAAGGGCGGACTAGTGGAGGGACCCAGTACTTC. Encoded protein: CASSEGRTSGGTQYF.

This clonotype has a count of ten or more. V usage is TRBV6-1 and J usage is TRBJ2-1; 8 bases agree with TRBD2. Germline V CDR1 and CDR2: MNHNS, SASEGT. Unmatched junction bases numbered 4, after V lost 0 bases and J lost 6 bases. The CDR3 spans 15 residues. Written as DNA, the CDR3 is TGTGCCAGCAGTGAAGCCCGGGGGGGGAGCAATGAGCAGTTCTTC. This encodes CASSEARGGSNEQFF.

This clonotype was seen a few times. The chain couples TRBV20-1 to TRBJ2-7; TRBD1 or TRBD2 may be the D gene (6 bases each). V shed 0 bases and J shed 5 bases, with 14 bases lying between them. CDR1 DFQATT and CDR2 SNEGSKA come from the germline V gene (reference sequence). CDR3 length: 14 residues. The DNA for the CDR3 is TGCAGTGCTAGAGATATCCGGGGGCCGGACGAGCAGTACTTC. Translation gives CSARDIRGPDEQYF.